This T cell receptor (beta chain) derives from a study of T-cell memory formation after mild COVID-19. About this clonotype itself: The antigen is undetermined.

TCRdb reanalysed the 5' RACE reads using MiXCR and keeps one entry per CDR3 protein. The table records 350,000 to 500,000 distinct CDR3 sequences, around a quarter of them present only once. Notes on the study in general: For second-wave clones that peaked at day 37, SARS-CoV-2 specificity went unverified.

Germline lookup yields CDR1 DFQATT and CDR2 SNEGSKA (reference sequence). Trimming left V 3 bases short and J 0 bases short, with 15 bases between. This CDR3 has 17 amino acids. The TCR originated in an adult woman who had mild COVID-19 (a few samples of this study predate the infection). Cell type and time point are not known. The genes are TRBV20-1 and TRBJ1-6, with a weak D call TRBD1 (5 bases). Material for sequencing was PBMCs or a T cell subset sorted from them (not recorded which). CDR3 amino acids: CSARGRQRSSYNSPLHF. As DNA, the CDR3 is TGCAGTGCTAGGGGCCGACAGCGAAGCTCCTATAATTCACCCCTCCACTTT.